This TCR beta chain was identified during a study of OX40 agonist ivuxolimab in advanced cancers. In the study overall: Ivuxolimab, an agonist antibody against OX40 (CD134), was given to patients.

If patients had autoimmune disease history or systemic immunosuppression, they were excluded. Only in-frame clones appear in the TCRdb table, and some are missing; sequencing was by immunoSEQ multiplex PCR. Seen here are some 74,000 clones, roughly 82% observed once, and the top ten hold 5%. V was trimmed by 5 bases and J by 1 base, leaving 12 bases between them. Germline V gives CDR1 SEHNR, CDR2 FQNEAQ (reference sequence). The CDR3 loop spans 15 amino acids. This clonotype originated in an adult with an advanced solid tumor such as melanoma, head and neck, liver or kidney cancer. The source was CD4+ or CD8+ T cells sorted from blood, collected in a trial of the OX40 agonist ivuxolimab. The chain is built from TRBV7-9 and TRBJ1-3; D not certain. The CDR3 is CASSPLGRSGNTIYF. The CDR3 nucleotides read TGTGCCAGCAGCCCTTTGGGCAGGTCTGGAAACACCATATATTTT.